The 25 T cell receptor beta chains in this list originate from one sample, sequenced in a study of blood T cell repertoires in COVID-19. Clones were sequenced by immunoSEQ multiplex PCR, and TCRdb holds only the in-frame ones, with some missing. The sample shows about 75,000 clones, 70% to 90% of them seen only once. Sample: peripheral blood. These receptors all come from a human donor in a cohort sampled during active COVID-19.

This chain uses TRBV2 with TRBJ1-3; 9 nucleotides line up with TRBD1. Germline CDR1 SNHLY, CDR2 FYNNEI. V gave up 2 bases and J gave up 4 bases; unmatched junction bases: 3. This CDR3 contains 15 residues. CDR3 in DNA: TGTGCCAGCAGTGAAAAGGGGACAGGGGGAAACACCATATATTTT. Protein sequence: CASSEKGTGGNTIYF. Complete variable domain (other parts from reference TRBV2 and TRBJ1-3): EPEVTQTPSHQVTQMGQEVILRCVPISNHLYFYWYRQILGQKVEFLVSFYNNEISEKSEIFDDQFSVERPDGSNFTLKIRSTKLEDSAMYFCASSEKGTGGNTIYFGEGSWLTVV.

This chain uses TRBV29-1 with TRBJ2-7; possible D gene TRBD2, 5 bases. CDR1 and CDR2 from the germline V gene are SQVTM and ANQGSEA. The V end was cut by 7 bases, the J end by 6 bases, with 22 bases between. CDR3 length: 14 amino acids. DNA for the CDR3: TGCAGCGCCCCCCGGGGAGACATTGATGGCGAGCAGTACTTC. Translating gives CSAPRGDIDGEQYF.

CDR3 sequence: CASSLVGKRGADRTDTQYF. The CDR3 region has the DNA TGTGCCAGCAGCTTAGTCGGAAAGCGGGGGGCTGATCGCACAGATACGCAGTATTTT. V gene TRBV7-2 combines with J gene TRBJ2-3; 9 bases match TRBD2. This CDR3 spans 19 amino acids. CDR1 SGHTA and CDR2 FQGNSA come from the germline V gene. Trimming at V came to 1 base and at J to 1 base, leaving 12 bases not matched to a gene. Looking up the rest from reference TRBV7-2 and TRBJ2-3 gives the full variable domain: GAGVSQSPSNKVTEKGKDVELRCDPISGHTALYWYRQSLGQGLEFLIYFQGNSAPDKSGLPSDRFSAERTGGSVSTLTIQRTQQEDSAVYLCASSLVGKRGADRTDTQYFGPGTRLTVL.

V is TRBV6-5 and J is TRBJ2-1; D uncertain. V lost 5 bases and J lost 0, with 11 bases in between. The germline gives CDR1 MNHEY, CDR2 SVGAGI. The CDR3 loop spans 15 amino acids. DNA of the CDR3: TGTGCCAGCAGTCACACGAAAAGCTCCTACAATGAGCAGTTCTTC. This translates into CASSHTKSSYNEQFF.

The chain is built from TRBV14 and TRBJ2-1, with 7 bases aligning to TRBD2. CDR1 is SGHDN, CDR2 FVKESK, per germline. The trim removed 4 bases at V and 2 bases at J, leaving 8 bases unmatched. This CDR3 is built from 16 residues. CDR3 in DNA: TGTGCCAGCAGCCGGGTGCCTAGCGGAGCCTACAATGAGCAGTTCTTC. Residues: CASSRVPSGAYNEQFF. Based on the CDR3 plus reference TRBV14 and TRBJ2-1, the full variable domain is EAGVTQFPSHSVIEKGQTVTLRCDPISGHDNLYWYRRVMGKEIKFLLHFVKESKQDESGMPNNRFLAERTGGTYSTLKVQPAELEDSGVYFCASSRVPSGAYNEQFFGPGTRLTVL.

The chain carries TRBV15 and TRBJ1-6, with TRBD1 matching 11 bases. J lost 9 bases, V lost 0 bases, and 7 bases had no gene match. The CDR3 runs 17 residues. Germline V gene sequence: CDR1 LNHNV, CDR2 YYDKDF (reference sequence). The CDR3 region is CATSRDRVGTGGSPLHF. The CDR3 nucleotides read TGTGCCACCAGCAGAGATCGCGTGGGGACAGGGGGTTCACCCCTCCACTTT.

The chain recombines TRBV5-5 with TRBJ2-4; 8 bases match TRBD1. Trimming removed 3 bases from V and 1 base from J; junction bases left unmatched: 6. This CDR3 has 16 residues. CDR1 is SGHKS and CDR2 is YYEKEE in the germline V gene (reference sequence). CDR3 DNA: TGTGCCAGCAGCTCTTGGACAGGGTGGGCCAAAAACATTCAGTACTTC. It codes for CASSSWTGWAKNIQYF.

The gene calls are TRBV19 and TRBJ2-3, with 9 bases lining up with TRBD2. The CDR3 is 17 residues long. Trimming took 1 base from V and 8 from J; bases not matched to a gene: 13. CDR1 is LNHDA, CDR2 SQIVND, per germline (reference sequence). The CDR3 nucleotides read TGTGCCAGTAGTATAGGGTCTGGCGGGGGGGCCAGTATTACGCAGTATTTT. Protein product: CASSIGSGGGASITQYF.

This clone was counted a single time. The CDR3 region is CASSPTGADNQPQHF. In nucleotides, the CDR3 is TGCGCCAGCAGCCCGACAGGGGCCGACAATCAGCCCCAGCATTTT. The chain couples TRBV4-1 to TRBJ1-5; the match to TRBD1 covers 8 bases. V shed 4 bases, J shed 3 bases, and the junction held 5 bases outside the gene matches. Looked up from germline, CDR1 is MGHRA and CDR2 is YSYEKL. CDR3 length: 15 amino acids.

V gene TRBV7-2 combines with J gene TRBJ2-7, with 7 bases that match TRBD1. Germline trimming cut 5 bases from V and 2 bases from J; bases unmatched to any gene: 9. CDR1 SGHTA and CDR2 FQGNSA come from the germline V gene. The CDR3 has 15 residues. The chain's CDR3 is CASSNKPQGTYEQYF. In DNA form, the CDR3 reads TGTGCCAGCAGCAATAAACCACAGGGGACCTACGAGCAGTACTTC.

This clone has a single count. The chain uses TRBV2 and TRBJ1-5; D remains unclear. The germline V and J ends were trimmed by 4 bases and 5 bases, with 12 bases remaining between them. CDR1 is SNHLY, CDR2 FYNNEI, per germline. The CDR3 runs 14 residues. The CDR3 nucleotides read TGTGCCAGCAGTGTGGGTATCCGGGATCAGCCCCAGCATTTT. Translation: CASSVGIRDQPQHF. Based on the CDR3 plus reference TRBV2 and TRBJ1-5, the full variable domain is EPEVTQTPSHQVTQMGQEVILRCVPISNHLYFYWYRQILGQKVEFLVSFYNNEISEKSEIFDDQFSVERPDGSNFTLKIRSTKLEDSAMYFCASSVGIRDQPQHFGDGTRLSIL.

The chain couples TRBV9 to TRBJ2-2; D is undetermined. CDR1 is SGDLS and CDR2 is YYNGEE in the germline V gene. This CDR3 has 17 residues. V gave up 0 bases and J gave up 0 bases, with 12 bases separating them. CDR3 bases: TGTGCCAGCAGCGTAGACCCCAGGCCTACGAACACCGGGGAGCTGTTTTTT. Translated, it gives CASSVDPRPTNTGELFF.

The chain couples TRBV5-4 to TRBJ2-1, with D perhaps TRBD2 (7 bases). V was pared by 4 bases and J by 0 bases, with 11 bases between. CDR3 length: 15 amino acids. Looked up from germline, CDR1 is SGHNT and CDR2 is YYREEE (reference sequence). The CDR3 bases are TGTGCCAGCAGCGGGCGGGGGCACTCCTACAATGAGCAGTTCTTC. Amino acid sequence: CASSGRGHSYNEQFF. The entire variable domain, with the rest obtained from reference TRBV5-4 and TRBJ2-1, is as follows: ETGVTQSPTHLIKTRGQQVTLRCSSQSGHNTVSWYQQALGQGPQFIFQYYREEENGRGNFPPRFSGLQFPNYSSELNVNALELDDSALYLCASSGRGHSYNEQFFGPGTRLTVL.

The chain joins TRBV6-5 to TRBJ2-7, with 9 nucleotides matching TRBD1. This CDR3 has 14 residues. The V and J ends lost 4 bases and 3 bases, in that order; junction bases with no gene match: 4. Germline values: CDR1 MNHEY, CDR2 SVGAGI. The CDR3 loop reads CASSWDREDYEQYF. In DNA form, the CDR3 reads TGTGCCAGCAGTTGGGACAGGGAAGACTACGAGCAGTACTTC.

This clone turned up a few times. V is TRBV19 and J is TRBJ2-3; TRBD2 might be the D (5 bases). Germline V gene sequence: CDR1 LNHDA, CDR2 SQIVND (reference sequence). The CDR3 runs to 14 residues. Deletions cut 5 bases from V and 4 bases from J, with 13 bases between. The CDR3 nucleotides are TGTGCCAGTAGTTTCGGATCCGGGGCAGATACGCAGTATTTT. It encodes CASSFGSGADTQYF.

V gene TRBV27 combines with J gene TRBJ1-6; a weak D match, TRBD1 (6 bases). Germline CDR1 reads MNHEY; CDR2 reads SMNVEV (reference sequence). The CDR3 runs 16 residues. V lost 0 bases and J lost 5, with 11 bases in between. CDR3 in amino acids: CASSLSPRGHNSPLHF. In DNA, the CDR3 is TGTGCCAGCAGTTTATCACCCAGGGGTCATAATTCACCCCTCCACTTT.

The sample holds one count of this clone. The chain is built from TRBV5-5 and TRBJ1-5, with 10 positions matching TRBD1. The CDR3 has 15 amino acids. Germline V lookup: CDR1 SGHKS, CDR2 YYEKEE (reference sequence). The junction had 8 bases not matched to a gene; V was cut back by 3 bases and J by 8 bases. CDR3 sequence: CASSYRTGGLEPQHF. CDR3 sequence (DNA): TGTGCCAGCAGCTACCGGACAGGGGGTCTAGAGCCCCAGCATTTT.

This sequence joins TRBV3-1 (or the pseudogene TRBV3-2) and TRBJ2-1; 7 positions agree with TRBD2. The V segment lost 3 bases and the J segment 8 bases; nucleotides outside the gene matches: 16. The CDR3 loop spans 17 amino acids. Germline V lookup: CDR1 LGHDT, CDR2 YNNKEL (reference sequence). CDR3 nucleotide sequence: TGTGCCAGCAGCCAGGTCTCGGGACTATCCTCCATCTATGAGCAGTTCTTC. Encoded protein: CASSQVSGLSSIYEQFF.

This clone was seen a few times. This chain connects TRBV27 to TRBJ1-6; TRBD1 matches at 10 bases. From germline, CDR1 is MNHEY and CDR2 SMNVEV (reference sequence). The CDR3 covers 14 residues. The J segment lost 10 bases and the V segment lost 6 bases, leaving 6 bases of the junction unmatched. The CDR3 is CASRLTGGGSPLHF. The CDR3 nucleotides read TGTGCCAGCAGGTTGACAGGGGGCGGATCACCCCTCCACTTT.

The CDR3 reads CASSPTGTSGDVTYEQYF. The CDR3 DNA sequence: TGTGCCAGCAGCCCTACCGGGACTAGCGGGGACGTTACCTACGAGCAGTACTTC. The chain links TRBV21-1 to TRBJ2-7; TRBD2, as called in the table, went unchecked against the DNA. TRBV21-1 corresponds to a pseudogene. The CDR3 has 18 amino acids.

CDR3 amino acids: CASSRYGQGTYEQYF. The CDR3 coding sequence is TGTGCCAGCAGTAGATACGGACAGGGAACCTACGAGCAGTACTTC. The J gene is TRBJ2-7, the V gene TRBV2; 8 bases map to TRBD1. There are 15 residues in the CDR3. Looked up from germline, CDR1 is SNHLY and CDR2 is FYNNEI. V lost 5 bases, J lost 2 bases, and 8 bases stayed unmatched.

J is TRBJ2-6 and V is TRBV6-5, with unresolved D. Germline CDR1 is MNHEY and CDR2 is SVGAGI. Trimming pared 7 bases from V and 0 bases from J, leaving 7 bases between. The CDR3 extends over 14 amino acids. The CDR3 is CASKAGSGANVLTF. DNA for the CDR3: TGTGCCAGCAAGGCAGGCTCTGGGGCCAACGTCCTGACTTTC.

This clone has just one count. This chain joins TRBV5-1 and TRBJ2-3, with 9 nucleotides matching TRBD2. Germline values: CDR1 SGHRS, CDR2 YFSETQ. Unmatched junction bases numbered 20, after V lost 0 bases and J lost 3 bases. The CDR3 loop spans 21 amino acids. The CDR3 region has the DNA TGCGCCAGCAGCTTGGGTTTCCTGAGGAGCGGGGGGTCTCGGGTGACAGATACGCAGTATTTT. Translated: CASSLGFLRSGGSRVTDTQYF.

The chain has TRBV19 and TRBJ2-3, with 8 bases matching TRBD2. Germline V gene data show CDR1 as LNHDA and CDR2 as SQIVND (reference sequence). J lost 3 bases, V lost 3 bases, and 5 bases had no gene match. The CDR3 has 15 amino acids. Written as DNA, the CDR3 is TGTGCCAGTAGTATGCGGGGGGCGAGAACAGATACGCAGTATTTT. Residues: CASSMRGARTDTQYF.

The gene calls are TRBV12-2 and TRBJ2-7; the tabulated D call, TRBD2, remains unverified against the DNA. TRBV12-2 is recorded as a pseudogene. This CDR3 spans 17 amino acids. The CDR3 DNA is TGTGCAAGTCGCTTAGATCCAGCGGGAGACTTTTACTACGAGCAGTACTTC. Amino acids: CASRLDPAGDFYYEQYF.